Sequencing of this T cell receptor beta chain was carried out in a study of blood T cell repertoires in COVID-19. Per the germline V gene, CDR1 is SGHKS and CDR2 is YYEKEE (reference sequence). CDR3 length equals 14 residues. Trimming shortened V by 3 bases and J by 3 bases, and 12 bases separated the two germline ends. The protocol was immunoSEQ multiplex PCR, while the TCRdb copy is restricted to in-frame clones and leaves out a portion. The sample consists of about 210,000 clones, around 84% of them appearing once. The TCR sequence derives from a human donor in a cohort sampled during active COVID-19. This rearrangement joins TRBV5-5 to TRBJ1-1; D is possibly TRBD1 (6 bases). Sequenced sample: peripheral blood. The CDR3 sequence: CASSWSAGDTEAFF. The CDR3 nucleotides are TGTGCCAGCAGCTGGTCGGCAGGGGACACTGAAGCTTTCTTT.